This T cell receptor beta chain was sequenced for a study of blood T cell repertoires in COVID-19. This clone was seen a single time. V was shortened by 6 bases and J by 0 bases, with 12 bases between the two germline ends. This CDR3 comprises 15 residues. Germline CDR1 reads MDHEN; CDR2 reads SYDVKM. Measured with immunoSEQ multiplex PCR; TCRdb has only the in-frame clones, and not every one. The sample has a few hundred thousand clones; 80% to 90% are singletons. The rearrangement uses TRBV28 and TRBJ1-5; no clear D gene. Sequencing was carried out using peripheral blood. The sequence came from a woman between 65 and 79 years old with COVID-19, enrolled during active disease. CDR3 residues: CASSPQYNSNQPQHF. The DNA of the CDR3 is TGTGCCAGCAGCCCCCAGTACAATAGCAATCAGCCCCAGCATTTT.